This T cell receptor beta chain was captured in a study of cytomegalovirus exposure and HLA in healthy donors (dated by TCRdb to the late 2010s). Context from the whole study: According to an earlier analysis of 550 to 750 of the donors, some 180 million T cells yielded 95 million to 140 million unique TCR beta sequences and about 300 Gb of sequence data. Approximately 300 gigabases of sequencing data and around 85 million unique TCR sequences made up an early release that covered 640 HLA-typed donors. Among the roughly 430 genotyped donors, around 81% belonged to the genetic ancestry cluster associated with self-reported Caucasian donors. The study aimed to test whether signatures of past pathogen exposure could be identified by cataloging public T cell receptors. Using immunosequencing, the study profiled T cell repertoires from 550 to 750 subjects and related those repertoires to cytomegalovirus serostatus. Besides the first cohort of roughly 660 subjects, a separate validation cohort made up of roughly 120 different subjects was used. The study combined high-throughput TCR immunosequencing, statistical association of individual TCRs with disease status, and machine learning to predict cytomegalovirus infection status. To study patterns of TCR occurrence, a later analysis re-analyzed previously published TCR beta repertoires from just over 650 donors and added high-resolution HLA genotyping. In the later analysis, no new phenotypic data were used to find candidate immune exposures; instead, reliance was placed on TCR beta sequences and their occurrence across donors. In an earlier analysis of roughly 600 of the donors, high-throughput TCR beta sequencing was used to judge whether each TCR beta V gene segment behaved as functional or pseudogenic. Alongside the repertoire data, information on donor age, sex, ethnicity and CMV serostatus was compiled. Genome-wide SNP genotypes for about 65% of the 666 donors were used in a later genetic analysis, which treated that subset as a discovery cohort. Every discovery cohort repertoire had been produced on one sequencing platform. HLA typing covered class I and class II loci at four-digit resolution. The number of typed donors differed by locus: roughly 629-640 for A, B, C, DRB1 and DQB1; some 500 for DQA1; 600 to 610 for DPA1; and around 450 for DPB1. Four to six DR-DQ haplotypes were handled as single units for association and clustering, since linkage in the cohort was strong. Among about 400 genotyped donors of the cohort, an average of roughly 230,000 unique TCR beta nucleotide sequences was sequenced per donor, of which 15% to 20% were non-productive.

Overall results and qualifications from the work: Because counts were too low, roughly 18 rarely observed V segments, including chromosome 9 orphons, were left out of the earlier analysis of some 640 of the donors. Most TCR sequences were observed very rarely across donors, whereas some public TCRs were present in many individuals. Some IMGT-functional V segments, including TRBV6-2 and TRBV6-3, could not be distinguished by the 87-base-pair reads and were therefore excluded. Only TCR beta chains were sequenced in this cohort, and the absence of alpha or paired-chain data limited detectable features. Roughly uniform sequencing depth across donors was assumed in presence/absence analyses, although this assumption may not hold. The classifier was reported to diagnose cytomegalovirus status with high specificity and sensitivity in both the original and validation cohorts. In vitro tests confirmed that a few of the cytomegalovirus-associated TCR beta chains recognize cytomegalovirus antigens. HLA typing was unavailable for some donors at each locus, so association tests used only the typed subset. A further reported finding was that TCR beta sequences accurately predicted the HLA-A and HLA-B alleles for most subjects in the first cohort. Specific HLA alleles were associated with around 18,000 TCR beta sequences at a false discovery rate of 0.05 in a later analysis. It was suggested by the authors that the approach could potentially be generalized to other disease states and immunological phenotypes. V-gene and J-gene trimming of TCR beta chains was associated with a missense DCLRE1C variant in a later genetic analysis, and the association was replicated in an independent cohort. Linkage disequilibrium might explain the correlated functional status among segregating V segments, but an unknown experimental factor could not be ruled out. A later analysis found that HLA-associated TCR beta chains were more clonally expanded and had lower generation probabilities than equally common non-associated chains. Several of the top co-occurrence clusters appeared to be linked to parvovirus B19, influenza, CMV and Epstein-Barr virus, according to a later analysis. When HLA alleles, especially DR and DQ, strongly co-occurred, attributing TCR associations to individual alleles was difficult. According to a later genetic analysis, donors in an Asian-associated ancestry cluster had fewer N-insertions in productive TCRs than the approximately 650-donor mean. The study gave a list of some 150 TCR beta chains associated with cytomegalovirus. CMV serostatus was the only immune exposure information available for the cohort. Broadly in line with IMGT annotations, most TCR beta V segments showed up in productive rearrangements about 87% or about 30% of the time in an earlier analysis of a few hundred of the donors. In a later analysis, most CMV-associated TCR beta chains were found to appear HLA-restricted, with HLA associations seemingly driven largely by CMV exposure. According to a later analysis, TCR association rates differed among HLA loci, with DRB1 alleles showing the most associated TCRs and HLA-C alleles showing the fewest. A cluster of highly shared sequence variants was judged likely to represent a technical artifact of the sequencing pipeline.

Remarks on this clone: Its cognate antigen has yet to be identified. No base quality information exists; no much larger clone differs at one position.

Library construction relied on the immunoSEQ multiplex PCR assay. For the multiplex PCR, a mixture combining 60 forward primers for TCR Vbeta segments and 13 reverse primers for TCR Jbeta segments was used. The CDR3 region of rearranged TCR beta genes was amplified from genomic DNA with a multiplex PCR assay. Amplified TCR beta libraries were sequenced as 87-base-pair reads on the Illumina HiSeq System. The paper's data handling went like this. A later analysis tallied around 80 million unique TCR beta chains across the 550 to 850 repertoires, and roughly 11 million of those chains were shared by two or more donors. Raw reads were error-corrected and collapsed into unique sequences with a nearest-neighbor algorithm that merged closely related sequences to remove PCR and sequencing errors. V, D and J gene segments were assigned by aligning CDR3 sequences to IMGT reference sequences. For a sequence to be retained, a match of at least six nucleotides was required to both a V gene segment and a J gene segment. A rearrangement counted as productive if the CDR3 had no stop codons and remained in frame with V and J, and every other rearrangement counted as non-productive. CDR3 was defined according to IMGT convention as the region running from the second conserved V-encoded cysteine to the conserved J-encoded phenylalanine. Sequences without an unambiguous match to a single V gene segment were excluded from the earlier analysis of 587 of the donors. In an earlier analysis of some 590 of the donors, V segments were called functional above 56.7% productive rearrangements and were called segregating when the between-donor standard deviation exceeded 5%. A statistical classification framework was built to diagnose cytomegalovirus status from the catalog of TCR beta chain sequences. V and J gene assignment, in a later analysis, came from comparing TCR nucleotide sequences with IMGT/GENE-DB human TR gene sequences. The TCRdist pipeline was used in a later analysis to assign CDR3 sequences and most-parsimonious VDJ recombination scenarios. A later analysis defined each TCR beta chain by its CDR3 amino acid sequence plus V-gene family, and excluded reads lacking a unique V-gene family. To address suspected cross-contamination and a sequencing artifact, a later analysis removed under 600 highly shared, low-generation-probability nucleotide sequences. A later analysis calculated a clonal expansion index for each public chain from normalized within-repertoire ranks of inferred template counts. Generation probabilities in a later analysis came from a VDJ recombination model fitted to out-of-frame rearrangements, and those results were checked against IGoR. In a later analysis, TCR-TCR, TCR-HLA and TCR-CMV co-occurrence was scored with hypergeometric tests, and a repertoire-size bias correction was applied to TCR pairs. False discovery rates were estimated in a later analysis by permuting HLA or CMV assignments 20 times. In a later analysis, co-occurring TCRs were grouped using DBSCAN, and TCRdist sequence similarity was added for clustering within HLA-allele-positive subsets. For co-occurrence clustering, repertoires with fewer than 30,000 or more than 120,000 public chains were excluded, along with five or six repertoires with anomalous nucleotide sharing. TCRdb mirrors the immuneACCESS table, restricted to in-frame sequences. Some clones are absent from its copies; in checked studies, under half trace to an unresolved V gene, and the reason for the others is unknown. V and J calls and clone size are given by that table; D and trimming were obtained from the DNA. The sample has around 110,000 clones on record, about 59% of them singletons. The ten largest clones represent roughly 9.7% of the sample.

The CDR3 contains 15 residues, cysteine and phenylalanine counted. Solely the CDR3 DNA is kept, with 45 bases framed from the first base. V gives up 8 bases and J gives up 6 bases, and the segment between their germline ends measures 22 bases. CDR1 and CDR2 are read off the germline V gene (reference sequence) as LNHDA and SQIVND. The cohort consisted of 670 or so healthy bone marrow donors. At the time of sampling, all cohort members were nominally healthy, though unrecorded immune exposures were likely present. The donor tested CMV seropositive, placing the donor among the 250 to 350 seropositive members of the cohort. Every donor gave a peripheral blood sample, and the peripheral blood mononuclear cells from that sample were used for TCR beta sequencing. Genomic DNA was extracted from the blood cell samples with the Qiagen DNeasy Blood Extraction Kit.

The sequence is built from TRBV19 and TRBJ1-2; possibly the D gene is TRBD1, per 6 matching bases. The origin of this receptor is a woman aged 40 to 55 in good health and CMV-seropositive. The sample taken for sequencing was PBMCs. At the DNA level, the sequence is TGTGCCAGTCAGAATCCGGGACGTCAGGGGAATGGCTACACCTTC. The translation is CASQNPGRQGNGYTF.